This T cell receptor (beta chain) was sequenced during a study of cytomegalovirus exposure and HLA in healthy donors. Study-wide results and caveats: Immune exposure information available was restricted to CMV serostatus. Several V segments, TRBV6-2 and TRBV6-3 among them, could not be told apart and were dropped. A list of around 160 TCR beta chains associated with cytomegalovirus was given.

13 Jbeta primers and 60 Vbeta primers were used for the PCR. Source study methods: It was a later analysis that counted about 80 million unique TCR beta chains, of which roughly 11 million were shared. The method was immunoSEQ multiplex PCR; TCRdb's version includes in-frame clones alone and lacks a portion of them. V, J and clone size reflect that table, while D and trimming were determined from the DNA. The data contain about 150,000 clones, about 83% of them singletons. CDR1 is SGHDT, CDR2 YYEEEE, per germline. The CDR3 covers 15 residues. Losses at the gene ends were 4 bases for V and 2 bases for J; bases not matched to a gene: 5. The table lists this clone with a few counts. Its antigen is unknown.

This clonotype was sampled from a man between 35 and 55 years old in good health and CMV-seropositive. The rearrangement uses TRBV5-6 and TRBJ2-2, with 7 nucleotides matching TRBD2. Input material: PBMCs. The DNA for the CDR3 is TGTGCCAGCAGCGTGGGACTATTCAACACCGGGGAGCTGTTTTTT. It translates to CASSVGLFNTGELFF.